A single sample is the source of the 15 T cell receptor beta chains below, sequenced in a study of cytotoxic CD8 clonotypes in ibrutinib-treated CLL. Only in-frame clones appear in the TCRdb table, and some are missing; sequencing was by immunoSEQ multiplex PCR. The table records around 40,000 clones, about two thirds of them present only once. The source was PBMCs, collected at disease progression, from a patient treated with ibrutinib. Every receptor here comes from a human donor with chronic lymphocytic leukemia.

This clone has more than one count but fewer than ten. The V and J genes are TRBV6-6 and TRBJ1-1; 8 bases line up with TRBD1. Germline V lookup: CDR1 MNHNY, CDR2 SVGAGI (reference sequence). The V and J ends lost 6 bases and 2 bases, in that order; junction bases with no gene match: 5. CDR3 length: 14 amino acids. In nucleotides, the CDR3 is TGTGCCAGCAGGAGGACAGGGAAAAACACTGAAGCTTTCTTT. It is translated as CASRRTGKNTEAFF.

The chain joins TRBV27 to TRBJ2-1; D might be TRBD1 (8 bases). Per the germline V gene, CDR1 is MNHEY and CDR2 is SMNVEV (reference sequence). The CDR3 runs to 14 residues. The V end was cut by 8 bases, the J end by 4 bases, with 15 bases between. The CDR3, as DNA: TGTGCCAGCCGCTACAGGGGGGGTTACAATGAGCAGTTCTTC. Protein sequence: CASRYRGGYNEQFF.

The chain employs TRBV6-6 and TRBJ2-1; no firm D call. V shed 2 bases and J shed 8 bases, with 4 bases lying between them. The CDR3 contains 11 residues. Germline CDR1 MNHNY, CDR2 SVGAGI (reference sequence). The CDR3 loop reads CASSYTHEQFF. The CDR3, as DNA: TGTGCCAGCAGTTACACCCATGAGCAGTTCTTC.

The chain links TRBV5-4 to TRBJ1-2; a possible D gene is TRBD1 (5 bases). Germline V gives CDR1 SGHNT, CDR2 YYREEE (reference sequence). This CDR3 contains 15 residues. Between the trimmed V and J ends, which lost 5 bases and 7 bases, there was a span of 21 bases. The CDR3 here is CASRFGAAAGVGYTF. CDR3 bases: TGTGCCAGCAGGTTTGGGGCCGCCGCGGGGGTTGGCTACACCTTC.

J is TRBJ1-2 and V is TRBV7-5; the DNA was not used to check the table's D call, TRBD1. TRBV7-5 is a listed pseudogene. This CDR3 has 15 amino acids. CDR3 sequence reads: CVRSATSDRFYGYTF. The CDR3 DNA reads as TGTGTCAGAAGCGCCACCTCGGACAGGTTTTATGGCTACACCTTC.

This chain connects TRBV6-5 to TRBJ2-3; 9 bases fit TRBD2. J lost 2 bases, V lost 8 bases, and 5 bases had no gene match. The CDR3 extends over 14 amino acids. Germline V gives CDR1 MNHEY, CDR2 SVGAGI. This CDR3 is CASGLAGSTDTQYF. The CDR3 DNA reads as TGTGCCAGCGGGCTAGCGGGGTCCACAGATACGCAGTATTTT.

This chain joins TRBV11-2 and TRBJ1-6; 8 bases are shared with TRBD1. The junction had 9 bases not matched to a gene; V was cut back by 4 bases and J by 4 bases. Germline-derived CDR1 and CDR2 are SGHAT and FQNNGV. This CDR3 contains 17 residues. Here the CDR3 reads CASSSTGTGGYNSPLHF. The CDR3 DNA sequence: TGTGCCAGCAGCTCCACAGGTACAGGGGGGTATAATTCACCCCTCCACTTT.

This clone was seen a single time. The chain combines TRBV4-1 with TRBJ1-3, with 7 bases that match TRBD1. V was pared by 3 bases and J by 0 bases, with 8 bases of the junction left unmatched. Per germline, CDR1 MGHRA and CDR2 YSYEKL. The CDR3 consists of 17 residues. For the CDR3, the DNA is TGCGCCAGCAGCCAGGGGGGACAGACCCACTCTGGAAACACCATATATTTT. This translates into CASSQGGQTHSGNTIYF.

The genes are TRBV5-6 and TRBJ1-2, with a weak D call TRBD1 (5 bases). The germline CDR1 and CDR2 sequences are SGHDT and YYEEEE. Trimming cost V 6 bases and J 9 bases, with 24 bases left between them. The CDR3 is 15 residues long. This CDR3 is CASNSLGGRGSSYTF. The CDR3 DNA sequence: TGTGCCAGCAACTCATTGGGGGGTCGGGGTTCAAGCTACACCTTC.

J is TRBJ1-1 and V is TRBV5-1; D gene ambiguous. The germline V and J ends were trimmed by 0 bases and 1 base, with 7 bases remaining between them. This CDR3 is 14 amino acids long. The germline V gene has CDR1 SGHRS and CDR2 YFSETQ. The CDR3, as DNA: TGCGCCAGCAGCTTGGACCATAGGAACACTGAAGCTTTCTTT. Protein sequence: CASSLDHRNTEAFF.

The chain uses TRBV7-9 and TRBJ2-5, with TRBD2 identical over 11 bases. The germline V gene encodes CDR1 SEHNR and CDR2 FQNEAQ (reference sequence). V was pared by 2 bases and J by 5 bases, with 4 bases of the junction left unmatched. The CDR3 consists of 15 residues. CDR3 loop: CASSLLLAGEETQYF. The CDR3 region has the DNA TGTGCCAGCAGCTTATTACTAGCGGGGGAGGAGACCCAGTACTTC.

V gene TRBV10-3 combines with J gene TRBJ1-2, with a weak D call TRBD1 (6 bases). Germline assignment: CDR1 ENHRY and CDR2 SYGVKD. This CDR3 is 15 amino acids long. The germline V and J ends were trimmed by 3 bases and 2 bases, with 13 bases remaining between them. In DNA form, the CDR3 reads TGTGCCATCAGTGAACTCCCGGGACAAAACTATGGCTACACCTTC. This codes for CAISELPGQNYGYTF.

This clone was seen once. The CDR3 protein is CAIRGPVDGGSTDTQYF. The CDR3 bases are TGTGCCATCAGGGGACCGGTAGATGGGGGAAGCACAGATACGCAGTATTTT. The rearrangement uses TRBV10-3 and TRBJ2-3; D could derive from TRBD1 or TRBD2 (5 bases each). The V end lost 6 bases, the J end lost 0 bases, and 19 bases lay between the germline ends. The germline V gene has CDR1 ENHRY and CDR2 SYGVKD. The CDR3 contains 17 residues.

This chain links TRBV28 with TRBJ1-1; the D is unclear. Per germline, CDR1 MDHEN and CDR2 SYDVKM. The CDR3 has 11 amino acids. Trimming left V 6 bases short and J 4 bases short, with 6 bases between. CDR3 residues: CASRVSTEAFF. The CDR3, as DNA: TGTGCCAGCAGAGTATCCACTGAAGCTTTCTTT.

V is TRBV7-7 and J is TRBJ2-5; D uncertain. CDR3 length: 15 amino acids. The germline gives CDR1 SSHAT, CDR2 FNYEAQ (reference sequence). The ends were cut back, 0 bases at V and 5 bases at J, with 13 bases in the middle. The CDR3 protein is CASSLAGSDLETQYF. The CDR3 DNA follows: TGTGCCAGCAGCTTAGCGGGCTCCGACTTGGAGACCCAGTACTTC.